Listed here are 16 T cell receptor beta chains from one sample, sequenced in a study of T cell responses to AZD1222 COVID-19 vaccine. Generated by immunoSEQ multiplex PCR, the TCRdb table keeps only in-frame clones and is missing some. The table lists approximately 120,000 clones, roughly 84% of them singletons, with about 15% in the top ten. Sequenced material: peripheral blood, taken on day 0 of AZD1222 vaccination. These receptors came from an adult in good health.

The V gene is TRBV6-5, the J gene TRBJ1-2; D gene uncertain. CDR1 is MNHEY and CDR2 is SVGAGI in the germline V gene. The CDR3 has 13 amino acids. V gave up 4 bases and J gave up 0 bases, with 6 bases separating them. CDR3 nucleotides: TGTGCCAGCAGTTCCTTAGCTAACTATGGCTACACCTTC. Encoded protein: CASSSLANYGYTF.

The rearrangement links TRBV5-4 to TRBJ1-1; D might be TRBD1 (5 bases). The CDR3 extends over 13 amino acids. V was pared by 2 bases and J by 5 bases, with 10 bases between. Per germline, CDR1 SGHNT and CDR2 YYREEE (reference sequence). This chain's CDR3 is CASSFGGATEAFF. The CDR3 nucleotides read TGTGCCAGCAGCTTTGGAGGGGCAACTGAAGCTTTCTTT.

This clone came up once. The chain employs TRBV7-9 and TRBJ1-1; TRBD1 might be the D (5 bases). The CDR3 totals 14 residues. Germline CDR1 is SEHNR and CDR2 is FQNEAQ (reference sequence). The V and J ends lost 0 bases and 10 bases respectively, with 15 bases between them. The CDR3 DNA sequence: TGTGCCAGCAGCTTAGCGGGAACAGGAGATCGAGCTTTCTTT. It encodes CASSLAGTGDRAFF.

The count of this clone is one. The chain combines TRBV6-5 with TRBJ1-1; D possibly corresponds to TRBD1 (6 bases). This CDR3 is 13 amino acids long. V was cut by 7 bases and J by 3 bases, with 12 bases left in between. Germline V gives CDR1 MNHEY, CDR2 SVGAGI. This CDR3 reads CASNPQGYTEAFF. The CDR3, as DNA: TGTGCCAGCAACCCACAGGGTTACACTGAAGCTTTCTTT.

The table lists this clone with a count of one. The chain joins TRBV4-2 to TRBJ2-7; maybe TRBD1 (5 bases). Germline V CDR1 and CDR2: LGHNA, YNFKEQ. V gave up 0 bases and J gave up 1 base, with 10 bases separating them. This CDR3 spans 15 amino acids. CDR3 in DNA: TGTGCCAGCAGCCAAGATGTGGGGCCGTCCTACGAGCAGTACTTC. Protein product: CASSQDVGPSYEQYF.

The J gene is TRBJ1-4, the V gene TRBV28, with TRBD1 matching over 12 bases. The CDR3 has 18 residues. The germline CDR1 and CDR2 sequences are MDHEN and SYDVKM. The V gene end was trimmed by 5 bases and the J gene end by 4 bases; junction bases not matched to a gene: 11. CDR3 sequence (DNA): TGTGCCAGCAGTGCCTCCGGGACAGGGGGCCGGAGTAATGAAAAACTGTTTTTT. Translated: CASSASGTGGRSNEKLFF.

This sequence joins TRBV9 and TRBJ2-3; D may match TRBD1 or TRBD2 (6 bases each). CDR3 length: 16 amino acids. Germline V gives CDR1 SGDLS, CDR2 YYNGEE. The V gene lost 4 bases and the J gene lost 1 base, with 16 bases spanning the gap. CDR3: CASSSGVGEGTDTQYF. For the CDR3, the DNA is TGTGCCAGCAGCTCAGGGGTGGGGGAGGGCACAGATACGCAGTATTTT. Together with reference TRBV9 and TRBJ2-3, the CDR3 gives the full variable domain: DSGVTQTPKHLITATGQRVTLRCSPRSGDLSVYWYQQSLDQGLQFLIQYYNGEERAKGNILERFSAQQFPDLHSELNLSSLELGDSALYFCASSSGVGEGTDTQYFGPGTRLTVL.

The rearrangement uses TRBV7-2 and TRBJ2-3, with D possibly being TRBD1 or TRBD2 (6 bases each). Trimming pared 6 bases from V and 1 base from J, leaving 17 bases between. This CDR3 spans 16 amino acids. CDR1 and CDR2 (germline): SGHTA, FQGNSA. The CDR3 bases are TGTGCCAGCAGTTCCGATGGAAGGGGGGGCACAGATACGCAGTATTTT. This sequence encodes CASSSDGRGGTDTQYF.

The chain combines TRBV5-1 with TRBJ2-2; perhaps TRBD1 as D (7 bases). The CDR3 is made up of 15 amino acids. V lost 0 bases to trimming and J lost 4 bases, with 10 bases between them. Germline-derived CDR1 and CDR2 are SGHRS and YFSETQ. CDR3 in DNA: TGCGCCAGCAGCTTGGGACAGGGAGGCACCGGGGAGCTGTTTTTT. Translation: CASSLGQGGTGELFF.

The chain carries TRBV19 and TRBJ2-7, with 9 positions matching TRBD2. CDR1 and CDR2 from the germline V gene are LNHDA and SQIVND (reference sequence). The CDR3 consists of 15 residues. Losses at the gene ends were 3 bases for V and 2 bases for J; bases not matched to a gene: 5. The CDR3 sequence: CASSMKRGATYEQYF. In nucleotides, the CDR3 is TGTGCCAGTAGTATGAAGCGGGGGGCCACCTACGAGCAGTACTTC.

The V call is TRBV5-4, the J call TRBJ1-6; maybe TRBD1 (5 bases). Germline V gene sequence: CDR1 SGHNT, CDR2 YYREEE (reference sequence). V shed 0 bases and J shed 6 bases, with 10 bases lying between them. The CDR3 sequence is 15 residues long. CDR3 region: CASSLAPGGNSPLHF. The DNA for the CDR3 is TGTGCCAGCAGCTTGGCTCCGGGGGGTAATTCACCCCTCCACTTT.

The chain employs TRBV19 and TRBJ1-3; possibly TRBD1 for D (5 bases). Trimming shortened V by 3 bases and J by 8 bases, and 17 bases separated the two germline ends. The CDR3 is made up of 15 amino acids. Germline CDR1 is LNHDA and CDR2 is SQIVND (reference sequence). The CDR3 loop is CASSMFAGLGDTIYF. The CDR3 bases are TGTGCCAGTAGTATGTTTGCGGGGCTGGGGGACACCATATATTTT.

V is TRBV6-2 or TRBV6-3 and J is TRBJ1-6, with D unclear. This CDR3 region has 16 residues. With 2 bases removed from V and 2 bases from J, the gap between germline ends came to 10 bases. The V gene's germline CDR1 is MNHEY and CDR2 SVGEGT. CDR3 in DNA: TGTGCCAGCAGTTACAGGGAGGGCCCCTATAATTCACCCCTCCACTTT. Translating it yields CASSYREGPYNSPLHF.

The chain recombines TRBV5-1 with TRBJ2-5; a possible D gene is TRBD1 (5 bases). V lost 4 bases and J 7 bases, leaving 23 bases between the germline ends. CDR3 length: 16 residues. Germline V gene lookup returns CDR1 SGHRS and CDR2 YFSETQ. CDR3 in amino acids: CASSQDVDKGRGTQYF. CDR3 nucleotide sequence: TGCGCCAGCAGCCAGGACGTGGACAAAGGAAGAGGGACCCAGTACTTC.

In this sample, this clone turned up a few times. The genes are TRBV19 and TRBJ1-1; 12 positions agree with TRBD1. V lost 5 bases, J lost 4 bases, and 11 bases stayed unmatched. This CDR3 contains 17 residues. The V gene's germline CDR1 is LNHDA and CDR2 SQIVND (reference sequence). The CDR3 loop is CASSVGTGGAGITEAFF. Written as DNA, the CDR3 is TGTGCCAGTAGTGTCGGGACAGGGGGCGCGGGAATCACTGAAGCTTTCTTT.

The V gene is TRBV27, the J gene TRBJ1-1; maybe TRBD1 (5 bases). The CDR3 runs 15 residues. Trimming removed 5 bases from V and 1 base from J, with 14 bases in between. Germline V lookup: CDR1 MNHEY, CDR2 SMNVEV (reference sequence). CDR3 sequence reads: CASSPRTSWNTEAFF. The CDR3 DNA sequence: TGTGCCAGCAGTCCAAGGACATCTTGGAACACTGAAGCTTTCTTT.